The 8 T cell receptor beta chains presented below share a single source sample, sequenced in a study of blood T cells in healthy people across ages. Using a J-beta primer mix together with a sample-barcoded 5' primer, a second PCR was run for 7 to 11 cycles. TCRdb reprocessed the 5' RACE reads with MiXCR, giving one entry per CDR3 protein. The sample lists roughly 640,000 distinct CDR3 sequences, less than 35% occurring once. Sequences were obtained from blood. The receptors were sampled from a woman of 80 years or more in good health.

This clonotype occurred a few times. The rearrangement links TRBV29-1 to TRBJ2-2, with D maybe TRBD1 (5 bases). The CDR3 loop spans 13 amino acids. Trimming pared 3 bases from V and 1 base from J, leaving 6 bases between. From germline, CDR1 is SQVTM and CDR2 ANQGSEA. CDR3 nucleotides: TGCAGCGTTGACGGACAGAACACCGGGGAGCTGTTTTTT. It encodes CSVDGQNTGELFF.

This clonotype was seen at least ten times. The chain joins TRBV5-1 to TRBJ1-1; D unresolved. V lost 3 bases to trimming and J lost 0 bases, with 15 bases between them. The CDR3 contains 16 residues. CDR1 and CDR2 (germline): SGHRS, YFSETQ. CDR3 region: CASSSGRERMNTEAFF. The CDR3, as DNA: TGCGCCAGCAGCTCTGGACGGGAACGGATGAACACTGAAGCTTTCTTT.

The rearrangement uses TRBV30 and TRBJ2-3, with TRBD2 matching over 13 bases. Germline V gives CDR1 GTSNPN, CDR2 SVGIG (reference sequence). The CDR3 has 16 amino acids. The trim removed 1 base at V and 4 bases at J, leaving 5 bases unmatched. In nucleotides, the CDR3 is TGTGCCTGGAGTGCACTAGCGGGAGGGATAGCAGATACGCAGTATTTT. Protein product: CAWSALAGGIADTQYF.

Note on this clonotype: This may come from a read error, since a much larger clone is one base off. This rearrangement joins TRBV10-3 to TRBJ1-4; no clear D gene. The V end was cut by 0 bases, the J end by 4 bases, with 9 bases between. CDR3 length: 15 amino acids. Germline V gene data show CDR1 as ENHRY and CDR2 as SYGVKD. CDR3 region: CAISESVAGNEKLFF. The CDR3 DNA reads as TGTGCCATCAGTGAGTCGGTGGCGGGTAATGAAAAACTGTTTTTT.

In its sample, this clonotype was seen many times. The chain carries TRBV5-1 and TRBJ2-1, with unresolved D. The CDR3 is made up of 13 amino acids. V lost 0 bases and J 4 bases, leaving 5 bases between the germline ends. Germline V gene sequence: CDR1 SGHRS, CDR2 YFSETQ. CDR3 protein: CASSLAQYNEQFF. The CDR3 DNA reads as TGCGCCAGCAGCTTGGCTCAGTACAATGAGCAGTTCTTC.

This clonotype was counted only a few times. The chain combines TRBV6-2 or TRBV6-3 with TRBJ1-5; D not resolved. The CDR3 has 17 residues. The V end was cut by 3 bases, the J end by 2 bases, with 17 bases between. Germline-derived CDR1 and CDR2 are MNHEY and SVGEGT. DNA of the CDR3: TGTGCCAGCAGTTATAATCTGGCCTCAAGGGGCAATCAGCCCCAGCATTTT. The encoded protein is CASSYNLASRGNQPQHF.

This clonotype was seen a handful of times. The chain recombines TRBV6-1 with TRBJ1-4, with 8 bases fitting TRBD1. This CDR3 is built from 17 residues. The J segment lost 0 bases and the V segment lost 4 bases, leaving 7 bases of the junction unmatched. Germline-derived CDR1 and CDR2 are MNHNS and SASEGT. CDR3 sequence reads: CASSVIRQGTTNEKLFF. DNA of the CDR3: TGTGCCAGCAGTGTTATTCGACAGGGGACAACTAATGAAAAACTGTTTTTT.

The chain uses TRBV20-1 and TRBJ2-5; D may match TRBD1 or TRBD2 (5 bases each). This CDR3 region has 15 residues. V lost 0 bases and J 3 bases, leaving 14 bases between the germline ends. CDR1 is DFQATT, CDR2 SNEGSKA, per germline (reference sequence). The CDR3, as DNA: TGCAGTGCTAGAGATATAGGGGACCCTGAAGAGACCCAGTACTTC. It specifies CSARDIGDPEETQYF.